Listed below are T cell receptor beta chains from one sample, sequenced in a study of blood T cell repertoires in COVID-19. TCRdb's copy holds only in-frame clones and misses some; the assay was immunoSEQ multiplex PCR. Among about 150,000 clones listed, approximately 78% were seen once. Sequenced: PBMCs or T cells enriched from blood (not recorded which). The receptors derive from a woman aged 50 to 60 who had recovered from COVID-19. Each CDR3 is given without its conserved first and last residue. Each record gives: V gene, D gene, clone size, J gene, CDR3 protein. A D gene is named only where the DNA matches it firmly. Some rows mark clone size as missing; the rest say once, few, many or name a class of expanded clone.

>TRBV7-8|TRBD1|few|TRBJ1-2
ASSLAGGQEYGYT
>TRBV19|.|.|TRBJ1-1
ASSTLRIDPTDTEAF
>TRBV6-5|.|.|TRBJ1-1
ASTREGHTEAF
>TRBV9|TRBD1|.|TRBJ1-4
ASSPGTVNGEKLF
>TRBV20-1|.|.|TRBJ2-2
SASDGFTGELF
>TRBV2|TRBD1|.|TRBJ1-2
ASSLGQGGGYT
>TRBV7-2|TRBD2|.|TRBJ2-7
ASSLTSGGTYEQY
>TRBV5-1|TRBD2|.|TRBJ2-2
ASTLGLAGVIANTGELF
>TRBV27|.|.|TRBJ2-7
ASSLRDNSYEQY
>TRBV29-1|.|.|TRBJ2-1
SVLGTSLKYNEQF
>TRBV19|TRBD2|.|TRBJ2-2
ASSMNTGTSGRGWTGELF
>TRBV6-5|TRBD2|.|TRBJ2-2
ASSRLAGGPGELF
>TRBV27|.|.|TRBJ2-3
ASSLTMGTDTQY
>TRBV5-1|TRBD1|.|TRBJ1-2
ASSDGTGVGYT
>TRBV7-8|.|once|TRBJ2-1
ASSLVETEQF
>TRBV27|.|medium-sized|TRBJ1-1
ASRGMERNEAF
>TRBV6-1|TRBD1|once|TRBJ1-2
ASREGQADRSYGYT
>TRBV7-9|TRBD1|.|TRBJ1-1
ASILTGGSEAF
>TRBV14|TRBD1|.|TRBJ1-6
ASSQDEVLNRGRNNSPLH
>TRBV7-9|.|few|TRBJ1-4
ANRAVNEKLF
>TRBV2|.|.|TRBJ1-5
ASNTPVGSGGDQPQH
>TRBV28|.|.|TRBJ1-2
ASSFVRRANYGYT
>TRBV7-3|.|few|TRBJ1-2
ASSPGLEAYGYT
>TRBV18|.|.|TRBJ1-1
ASSPRTANTEAF
>TRBV3-1/TRBV3-2|.|.|TRBJ1-3
ASTRAGNTIY
>TRBV2|.|.|TRBJ1-2
ASSGGYGYT
>TRBV6-5|.|few|TRBJ1-2
ASSEAGGSYT
>TRBV5-1|.|.|TRBJ2-2
AVSGQPHGELF
>TRBV27|TRBD1|.|TRBJ2-5
ASSSRNRGLQETQY